This T cell receptor (beta chain) appears in the sequencing data of a study of response to subunit inactivated influenza vaccine. Whole-study findings and limits: Authors suggested each seasonal influenza vaccination recruits few new T cells.

TCRdb independently ran MiXCR on the RT-PCR reads; one entry per CDR3 protein. The data show hundreds of thousands of distinct CDR3 sequences, roughly 14% seen once. The table lists this clonotype with a few counts. The target antigen is unknown. Germline values: CDR1 GTSNPN, CDR2 SVGIG (reference sequence). The CDR3 length is 12 residues. V was cut by 4 bases and J by 5 bases, with 8 bases left in between. The chain carries TRBV30 and TRBJ2-2, with TRBD1 as a possible D gene (6 bases). The sequence derives from a man aged 45 to 65 who received an inactivated influenza vaccine. The material sequenced was PBMCs from blood, taken approximately 13 days after vaccination. CDR3 amino acids: CAWNQGTGELFF. CDR3 in DNA: TGTGCCTGGAATCAGGGGACCGGGGAGCTGTTTTTT.